A single sample gave rise to the 26 T cell receptor beta chains below, sequenced in a study of shared clonotypes between healthy human individuals. The repertoire was sequenced with immunoSEQ multiplex PCR; TCRdb's copy has only in-frame clones and lacks some. The profile covers approximately 2.1 million clones, with 85% to 95% appearing a single time and 0.39% taken by the ten largest. The sequencing sample was made of naive CD4+ T cells from PBMCs. Subset in this sample: CD45RA+ positively selected. These receptors all come from a young man in good health. Some clones in this sample may be carry-over from other donors' samples.

The rearrangement uses TRBV18 and TRBJ2-6; D possibly corresponds to TRBD1 (6 bases). Germline V gene sequence: CDR1 KGHSH, CDR2 LQKENI. CDR3 length: 17 amino acids. Trimming removed 1 base at V and 1 base at J, with 11 bases between. CDR3 residues: CASSPRQTGSGANVLTF. The DNA of the CDR3 is TGTGCCAGCTCACCACGTCAGACAGGATCTGGGGCCAACGTCCTGACTTTC.

This clone was seen once. The chain uses TRBV7-9 and TRBJ1-1; no reliable D call. Germline CDR1 reads SEHNR; CDR2 reads FQNEAQ (reference sequence). This CDR3 contains 16 residues. Deletions cut 1 base from V and 0 bases from J, with 12 bases between. CDR3 sequence: CASSLVNGLLNTEAFF. For the CDR3, the DNA is TGTGCCAGCAGCTTAGTTAATGGCCTCTTGAACACTGAAGCTTTCTTT.

The chain employs TRBV5-1 and TRBJ1-4; tentative D call: TRBD1 (5 bases). The V end lost 1 base, the J end lost 12 bases, and 19 bases lay between the germline ends. The CDR3 has 15 residues. Germline V CDR1 and CDR2: SGHRS, YFSETQ. The CDR3 sequence is CASSLIGSGGEELFF. In DNA form, the CDR3 reads TGCGCCAGCAGCTTGATAGGTTCCGGGGGAGAGGAACTGTTTTTT.

The CDR3 sequence is CASSLVSSGSEQFF. The CDR3 nucleotides read TGTGCCAGCAGCTTAGTCTCTAGCGGGAGCGAACAGTTCTTC. V is TRBV7-2 and J is TRBJ2-1, with TRBD2 identical over 10 bases. Per germline, CDR1 SGHTA and CDR2 FQGNSA. The ends lost 1 base at V and 13 bases at J; junction bases unmatched: 7. The CDR3 consists of 14 residues.

The chain is built from TRBV29-1 and TRBJ2-5, with D perhaps matching TRBD2 (5 bases). Looked up from germline, CDR1 is SQVTM and CDR2 is ANQGSEA. V lost 1 base and J 5 bases, leaving 17 bases between the germline ends. The CDR3 length is 15 residues. The CDR3: CSVEGASEGGETQYF. The DNA for the CDR3 is TGCAGCGTTGAAGGTGCTAGTGAGGGTGGGGAGACCCAGTACTTC. Variable domain in full (rest from reference TRBV29-1 and TRBJ2-5): SAVISQKPSRDICQRGTSLTIQCQVDSQVTMMFWYRQQPGQSLTLIATANQGSEATYESGFVIDKFPISRPNLTFSTLTVSNMSPEDSSIYLCSVEGASEGGETQYFGPGTRLLVL.

This chain joins TRBV9 and TRBJ1-4; the match to TRBD1 covers 7 bases. The CDR3 is made up of 14 amino acids. The germline CDR1 and CDR2 sequences are SGDLS and YYNGEE. Trimming took 3 bases from V and 8 from J; bases not matched to a gene: 7. This CDR3 reads CASSAQGSGEKLFF. The DNA of the CDR3 is TGTGCCAGCAGCGCACAGGGGTCAGGCGAAAAACTGTTTTTT.

This clone was recorded a few times. The gene calls are TRBV2 and TRBJ1-4; D perhaps matches TRBD1 (5 bases). The CDR3 has 14 amino acids. V lost 8 bases to trimming and J lost 8 bases, with 18 bases between them. CDR1 and CDR2 (germline): SNHLY, FYNNEI. The CDR3 here is CASGGNRLREKLFF. The CDR3 DNA is TGTGCCAGCGGGGGAAACAGGTTACGGGAAAAACTGTTTTTT. The variable domain in full, completed from reference TRBV2 and TRBJ1-4, reads EPEVTQTPSHQVTQMGQEVILRCVPISNHLYFYWYRQILGQKVEFLVSFYNNEISEKSEIFDDQFSVERPDGSNFTLKIRSTKLEDSAMYFCASGGNRLREKLFFGSGTQLSVL.

The chain carries TRBV14 and TRBJ1-2; no clear D gene. The length of the CDR3 is 17 residues. In germline, CDR1 is SGHDN, CDR2 FVKESK. Trimming removed 0 bases from V and 4 bases from J, with 18 bases in between. The CDR3, as DNA: TGTGCCAGCAGCCAAGATCGGGGAACCGAGCGGATCTATGGCTACACCTTC. This translates into CASSQDRGTERIYGYTF. The whole variable domain, filled in from reference TRBV14 and TRBJ1-2, reads EAGVTQFPSHSVIEKGQTVTLRCDPISGHDNLYWYRRVMGKEIKFLLHFVKESKQDESGMPNNRFLAERTGGTYSTLKVQPAELEDSGVYFCASSQDRGTERIYGYTFGSGTRLTVV.

This chain links TRBV5-1 with TRBJ1-2, with D unclear. V was clipped by 3 bases and J by 1 base, with 13 bases between them. The CDR3 is 15 amino acids. The V gene's germline CDR1 is SGHRS and CDR2 YFSETQ. The CDR3 here is CASSSQLASNYGYTF. CDR3 in DNA: TGCGCCAGCAGCTCTCAGTTAGCCAGTAACTATGGCTACACCTTC.

This rearrangement joins TRBV5-1 to TRBJ1-1; possibly TRBD1 for D (5 bases). Trimming left V 0 bases short and J 2 bases short, with 11 bases between. Germline lookup yields CDR1 SGHRS and CDR2 YFSETQ. CDR3 size: 15 residues. CDR3 loop: CASSLVGGFNTEAFF. DNA of the CDR3: TGCGCCAGCAGCTTGGTTGGGGGGTTCAACACTGAAGCTTTCTTT.

The chain is built from TRBV28 and TRBJ2-4, with D perhaps matching TRBD1 or TRBD2 (5 bases each). This CDR3 has 13 residues. The germline CDR1 and CDR2 sequences are MDHEN and SYDVKM. V lost 5 bases and J lost 12, with 17 bases in between. The CDR3 DNA reads TGTGCCAGCAGTCCCCCGGGACCGCGATCTCAGTACTTC. Encoded protein: CASSPPGPRSQYF.

The genes are TRBV6-5 and TRBJ1-1; 7 nucleotides line up with TRBD1. Germline values: CDR1 MNHEY, CDR2 SVGAGI. V shed 6 bases and J 1 base; nucleotides not matched to a gene: 8. This CDR3 region has 15 residues. CDR3 DNA sequence: TGTGCCAGCAGCTACGACAGGGCCCCGAACACTGAAGCTTTCTTT. This gives the protein CASSYDRAPNTEAFF.

The genes are TRBV18 and TRBJ1-1; tentative D call: TRBD1 (5 bases). This CDR3 contains 13 residues. CDR1 is KGHSH and CDR2 is LQKENI in the germline V gene. The V gene lost 3 bases and the J gene lost 5 bases, with 10 bases spanning the gap. The CDR3 DNA reads as TGTGCCAGCTCACCCTTTGAGGGGACTGAAGCTTTCTTT. It specifies CASSPFEGTEAFF.

The DNA of the CDR3 is TGTGCCAGTAGTTCCCTAGGGCGGGTGGGCCGAGGGGCAGATACGCAGTATTTT. It translates to CASSSLGRVGRGADTQYF. The chain carries TRBV19 and TRBJ2-3; either TRBD1 or TRBD2 may supply D (5 bases each). Germline values: CDR1 LNHDA, CDR2 SQIVND (reference sequence). This CDR3 has 18 residues. V was pared by 5 bases and J by 4 bases, with 25 bases between. The full variable domain, with the rest looked up from reference TRBV19 and TRBJ2-3, is DGGITQSPKYLFRKEGQNVTLSCEQNLNHDAMYWYRQDPGQGLRLIYYSQIVNDFQKGDIAEGYSVSREKKESFPLTVTSAQKNPTAFYLCASSSLGRVGRGADTQYFGPGTRLTVL.

The CDR3 loop is CASRDLSGRPGELFF. CDR3 DNA: TGTGCCAGCAGGGACCTCAGCGGGAGGCCCGGGGAGCTGTTTTTT. This chain uses TRBV6-1 with TRBJ2-2, with 9 bases identical to TRBD2. Trimming cost V 6 bases and J 6 bases; bases outside gene matches: 8. CDR1 is MNHNS and CDR2 is SASEGT in the germline V gene. This CDR3 region has 15 residues.

About this clone: The sample has other DNA sequences that encode this CDR3 too. The rearrangement uses TRBV7-2 and TRBJ2-1; unclear D gene. CDR1 is SGHTA, CDR2 FQGNSA, per germline. The ends were cut back, 3 bases at V and 4 bases at J, with 1 base in the middle. This CDR3 has 11 amino acids. CDR3 region: CASSFYNEQFF. The CDR3, as DNA: TGTGCCAGCAGCTTTTACAATGAGCAGTTCTTC.

The rearrangement links TRBV27 to TRBJ1-5; 8 bases are a match to TRBD1. Trimming cost V 2 bases and J 8 bases; bases outside gene matches: 8. Germline CDR1 is MNHEY and CDR2 is SMNVEV (reference sequence). The CDR3 is 15 amino acids. The DNA of the CDR3 is TGTGCCAGCAGTTTAAAACAGGGGGTTTGGGAGCCCCAGCATTTT. This encodes CASSLKQGVWEPQHF.

In its sample, this clone was seen a few times. The genes are TRBV28 and TRBJ1-5; TRBD1 matches 8 bases. The CDR3 is 15 amino acids. Germline-derived CDR1 and CDR2 are MDHEN and SYDVKM. Unmatched junction bases numbered 10, after V lost 5 bases and J lost 7 bases. The CDR3 region has the DNA TGTGCCAGCAGTCCCGGACAGGGTCGGGGGCAGCCCCAGCATTTT. This sequence encodes CASSPGQGRGQPQHF. Combining the CDR3 with reference TRBV28 and TRBJ1-5 gives the whole variable domain DVKVTQSSRYLVKRTGEKVFLECVQDMDHENMFWYRQDPGLGLRLIYFSYDVKMKEKGDIPEGYSVSREKKERFSLILESASTNQTSMYLCASSPGQGRGQPQHFGDGTRLSIL.

The V call is TRBV7-9, the J call TRBJ2-7; 9 nucleotides match TRBD2. The CDR3 extends over 16 amino acids. The ends lost 0 bases at V and 5 bases at J; junction bases unmatched: 8. Per the germline V gene, CDR1 is SEHNR and CDR2 is FQNEAQ (reference sequence). This CDR3 is CASSLAAGTSQHEQYF. DNA of the CDR3: TGTGCCAGCAGCTTAGCAGCCGGGACTAGCCAGCACGAGCAGTACTTC.

This chain uses TRBV19 with TRBJ2-5; TRBD1 might be the D (6 bases). Per the germline V gene, CDR1 is LNHDA and CDR2 is SQIVND (reference sequence). There are 14 residues in the CDR3. Trimming pared 1 base from V and 5 bases from J, leaving 11 bases between. This CDR3 is CASSIAGAGETQYF. CDR3 in DNA: TGTGCCAGTAGTATAGCAGGGGCAGGGGAGACCCAGTACTTC.

The rearrangement links TRBV10-1 to TRBJ2-5; 8 nucleotides line up with TRBD2. The germline V gene has CDR1 WNHNN and CDR2 SYGVQD (reference sequence). V dropped 6 bases and J dropped 4; count of bases not matched to a gene: 22. This CDR3 contains 19 residues. Here the CDR3 DNA reads TGCGCCAGCAGCTCGGCTAGCGGGCGACGCGGCTCTATTCGAGAGACCCAGTACTTC. It translates to CASSSASGRRGSIRETQYF.

The chain joins TRBV29-1 to TRBJ2-1, with 9 nucleotides matching TRBD2. This CDR3 is 11 amino acids long. V shed 7 bases, J shed 16 bases, and the junction held 11 bases outside the gene matches. Germline CDR1 SQVTM, CDR2 ANQGSEA. CDR3 protein: CSAGLGTSLFF. Written as DNA, the CDR3 is TGCAGCGCAGGCCTGGGGACTAGCCTTTTCTTC.

Concerning this clone: Different DNA sequences within this sample yield the same CDR3. V is TRBV2 and J is TRBJ2-3; D gene unclear. The germline gives CDR1 SNHLY, CDR2 FYNNEI. The CDR3 has 13 amino acids. V lost 5 bases to trimming and J lost 0 bases, with 6 bases between them. The CDR3 here is CASSLQSTDTQYF. The CDR3, as DNA: TGTGCCAGCAGTCTACAGAGCACAGATACGCAGTATTTT. The variable domain in full, with the rest retrieved from reference TRBV2 and TRBJ2-3, is EPEVTQTPSHQVTQMGQEVILRCVPISNHLYFYWYRQILGQKVEFLVSFYNNEISEKSEIFDDQFSVERPDGSNFTLKIRSTKLEDSAMYFCASSLQSTDTQYFGPGTRLTVL.

J is TRBJ1-3 and V is TRBV6-6; maybe TRBD1 (6 bases). Per the germline V gene, CDR1 is MNHNY and CDR2 is SVGAGI (reference sequence). This CDR3 is built from 15 residues. V was pared by 4 bases and J by 0 bases, with 10 bases between. CDR3: CASSSTGNSGNTIYF. The CDR3 bases are TGTGCCAGCAGTTCGACAGGCAACTCTGGAAACACCATATATTTT.

With regard to this clone: The same CDR3 arises from other DNA sequences in this sample as well. V and J are TRBV6-4 and TRBJ2-2, with D hard to call. V was clipped by 3 bases and J by 3 bases, with 5 bases between them. CDR3 length: 13 residues. Germline values: CDR1 MRHNA, CDR2 SNTAGT. The chain's CDR3 is CASSDSYTGELFF. The CDR3 DNA is TGTGCCAGCAGTGATAGTTACACCGGGGAGCTGTTTTTT.

The rearrangement links TRBV28 to TRBJ1-1; 7 bases match TRBD1. V lost 3 bases and J lost 11; bases outside the gene matches: 3. CDR3 length: 11 amino acids. In germline, CDR1 is MDHEN, CDR2 SYDVKM. The CDR3 region is CASSFQGQAFF. The DNA of the CDR3 is TGTGCCAGCAGTTTTCAGGGACAGGCTTTCTTT.